This TCR beta chain appears in the sequencing data of a study of blood T cell repertoires in COVID-19. Whole-study context: Both acute and convalescent COVID-19 samples were obtained from the United States, Italy and Spain.

Sequencing used immunoSEQ multiplex PCR; TCRdb keeps in-frame clones, though not all of them. The sample yields 150,000 to 200,000 clones, roughly four fifths seen once. The sequence came from a human donor in a cohort sampled during active COVID-19. The specimen was peripheral blood.

The CDR3 nucleotides are TGTGCCAGCAGTTACTCGCCTAGCGGGGGGGTCTATGAGCAGTTCTTC. Residues: CASSYSPSGGVYEQFF. The V gene is TRBV6-5, the J gene TRBJ2-1; TRBD2 matches at 12 bases. The CDR3 is 16 amino acids. Per the germline V gene, CDR1 is MNHEY and CDR2 is SVGAGI. V shed 0 bases and J 8 bases; nucleotides not matched to a gene: 5.